This T cell receptor (beta chain) is from a study of regulatory T cells in long-lasting Graves disease. Study-wide points: TRBV28, TRBJ1-2 and TRBJ2-5 were segments that persistent disease favored.

Investigators prepared the TCR beta libraries by applying iRepertoire HTBI primers and Arm-PCR of CDR3 regions. From the multiplex PCR reads, TCRdb called clonotypes with MiXCR, one entry per CDR3 protein. The sample has hundreds of thousands of distinct CDR3 sequences, less than 20% seen once. As regards this clonotype: What it binds is unknown.

Time point indicated: persistent/refractory GD, antithyroid drugs over 5 years with positive TRAb. Extracted RNA from PBMCs served as the source of the TCR library. An approximately 10-milliliter sample of peripheral blood was drawn into EDTA tubes. This CDR3 has 12 amino acids. V gave up 3 bases and J gave up 9 bases, with 11 bases separating them. Germline V lookup: CDR1 SGHTA, CDR2 FQGNSA. The specimen was peripheral blood mononuclear cells (PBMCs), collected when the disease was refractory, from a patient treated with antithyroid drugs. The genes are TRBV7-2 and TRBJ1-2; tentative D call: TRBD1 (5 bases). The receptor was derived from a female donor with Graves disease. The CDR3 loop reads CASSLQGVSYTF. The CDR3 region has the DNA TGTGCCAGCAGCTTGCAAGGGGTGAGCTACACCTTC.